The 11 T cell receptor beta chains given below trace back to one sample, sequenced in a study of T cell responses to AZD1222 COVID-19 vaccine (dated by TCRdb to the early 2020s). The library relied on the immunoSEQ multiplex PCR assay. TCRdb holds this immuneACCESS table with in-frame rearrangements only. Some clones are missing; in checked studies, unresolved V genes explain under half, and the rest has no known cause. A total of about 180,000 clones appear in this sample, around 88% of them only once. The leading ten clones occupy approximately 0.5% of the sample. Interpreted using the paper, the time point label stands for: baseline before first vaccination. The sequencing here drew on peripheral blood, taken on day 0 of AZD1222 vaccination. All receptors come from an adult in good health.

The V and J genes are TRBV27 and TRBJ1-2; D is possibly TRBD1 (6 bases). The length of the CDR3 is 13 residues. Trimming cost V 2 bases and J 11 bases, with 15 bases left between them. The germline gives CDR1 MNHEY, CDR2 SMNVEV (reference sequence). CDR3 DNA: TGTGCCAGCAGTTTAGGGGACATGGGTCTGTACACCTTC. Translated: CASSLGDMGLYTF.

This clone appeared a single time. The genes are TRBV4-2 and TRBJ2-7; possibly TRBD1 for D (6 bases). Deletions cut 4 bases from V and 2 bases from J, with 9 bases between. Germline V gene data show CDR1 as LGHNA and CDR2 as YNFKEQ. This CDR3 is 13 amino acids long. The CDR3 region is CASSRGQTYEQYF. The CDR3 nucleotides read TGTGCCAGCAGCCGCGGACAGACCTACGAGCAGTACTTC.

The chain carries TRBV4-1 and TRBJ1-2; 7 nucleotides align to TRBD1. Trimming removed 2 bases from V and 7 bases from J; junction bases left unmatched: 7. Germline CDR1 is MGHRA and CDR2 is YSYEKL. This CDR3 spans 14 amino acids. The CDR3 coding sequence is TGCGCCAGCAGCCAAATCGACAGGGCCGGTGGCTACACCTTC. It translates to CASSQIDRAGGYTF.

V and J are TRBV18 and TRBJ2-5, with D unclear. CDR1 and CDR2 from the germline V gene are KGHSH and LQKENI. This CDR3 is built from 14 residues. V was cut by 3 bases and J by 1 base, with 9 bases left in between. The CDR3 is CASSPTGAQETQYF. The CDR3 DNA follows: TGTGCCAGCTCACCTACCGGAGCCCAAGAGACCCAGTACTTC.

The CDR3 DNA reads TGTGCTAGTGCCGGGCGGGGGGGCACAGATACGCAGTATTTT. As protein: CASAGRGGTDTQYF. This chain joins TRBV12-5 and TRBJ2-3; 8 bases map to TRBD2. The CDR3 is 14 residues long. The germline V gene has CDR1 LGHNT and CDR2 FRNRAP. The trim removed 7 bases at V and 1 base at J, leaving 4 bases unmatched.

J is TRBJ2-3 and V is TRBV7-8; 11 nucleotides match TRBD2. The CDR3 contains 17 residues. The V gene end was trimmed by 1 base and the J gene end by 2 bases; junction bases not matched to a gene: 5. Germline V lookup: CDR1 SGHVS, CDR2 FQNEAQ. The CDR3 sequence is CASSLEGTSGFTDTQYF. The CDR3 DNA follows: TGTGCCAGCAGCTTAGAAGGGACTAGCGGATTCACAGATACGCAGTATTTT.

A note on this clone: Without the conserved terminal phenylalanine or tryptophan, this CDR3 likely stems from a read error. It is unclear where the CDR3 begins or ends on the DNA, so no DNA is shown, and the CDR3 is as TCRdb lists it. CDR3 sequence: CASRPEVGQKIFN. The genes are TRBV6-6 and TRBJ1-1; TRBD1, the table's D call, was not compared with the DNA. Germline V gene lookup returns CDR1 MNHNY and CDR2 SVGAGI (reference sequence). Ends included, the CDR3 has 13 residues.

This clone was observed once. V and J are TRBV30 and TRBJ2-3; 10 bases map to TRBD2. In germline, CDR1 is GTSNPN, CDR2 SVGIG (reference sequence). The CDR3 spans 15 residues. After removal of 7 bases from V and 2 bases from J, the junction contained 9 bases not matched to a gene. This chain's CDR3 is CASAPSGGYTDTQYF. CDR3 bases: TGTGCCTCTGCCCCTAGCGGGGGATACACAGATACGCAGTATTTT.

The rearrangement links TRBV7-2 to TRBJ1-2, with no clear D. Germline V gene data show CDR1 as SGHTA and CDR2 as FQGNSA. V shed 4 bases and J shed 2 bases, with 5 bases lying between them. The CDR3 is 12 residues long. CDR3 in DNA: TGTGCCAGCAGCTACAGCAACTATGGCTACACCTTC. Its translation is CASSYSNYGYTF.

CDR3 sequence: CASSLVVEGDDEQYF. For the CDR3, the DNA is TGTGCCAGCAGCCTCGTGGTGGAGGGTGACGACGAGCAGTACTTC. The chain is built from TRBV5-5 and TRBJ2-7; TRBD2 is a possible D gene (6 bases). The ends were cut back, 4 bases at V and 5 bases at J, with 19 bases in the middle. Germline values: CDR1 SGHKS, CDR2 YYEKEE (reference sequence). There are 15 residues in the CDR3. Full variable domain (missing parts from reference TRBV5-5 and TRBJ2-7): DAGVTQSPTHLIKTRGQQVTLRCSPISGHKSVSWYQQVLGQGPQFIFQYYEKEERGRGNFPDRFSARQFPNYSSELNVNALLLGDSALYLCASSLVVEGDDEQYFGPGTRLTVT.

The chain carries TRBV9 and TRBJ2-2; 14 bases agree with TRBD2. CDR3 length equals 18 residues. The J segment lost 4 bases and the V segment lost 1 base, leaving 6 bases of the junction unmatched. Germline V CDR1 and CDR2: SGDLS, YYNGEE. The CDR3 region has the DNA TGTGCCAGCAGCGTATTTGAGACTAGCGGGAGGGCCACCGGGGAGCTGTTTTTT. Protein: CASSVFETSGRATGELFF.